This TCR beta chain was recovered during a study of blood T cell repertoires in COVID-19. On the study more broadly: Nucleic acid was either cDNA or gDNA, and it came from T cells, B-cell-depleted T cells, or PBMCs.

Sequencing used immunoSEQ multiplex PCR; TCRdb keeps in-frame clones, though not all of them. The table lists about 160,000 clones, less than 85% of them singletons. The V gene lost 1 base and the J gene lost 7 bases, with 19 bases spanning the gap. The length of the CDR3 is 16 residues. The germline V gene has CDR1 SEHNR and CDR2 FQNEAQ (reference sequence). In this sample, this clone turned up a few times. The rearrangement links TRBV7-9 to TRBJ1-1, with no clear D. Sequences were obtained from peripheral blood. This TCR was sampled from a human donor with acute or convalescent COVID-19. The donor label of this sample is uncertain. In DNA form, the CDR3 reads TGTGCCAGCAGCTTAGACGGGCTGTCAAATGGAGGTGAAGCTTTCTTT. Translated: CASSLDGLSNGGEAFF.